A selection of T cell receptor beta chains follows, all from one sample in a study of shared clonotypes between healthy human individuals. Profiling relied on immunoSEQ multiplex PCR, and the TCRdb table lists in-frame clones only, not all of them. The sample consists of roughly 720,000 clones, 80% to 95% of them appearing once. The material sequenced was memory CD8+ T cells from PBMCs. The receptors stem from a man younger than 35 in good health. Some clones in this sample may be carry-over from other donors' samples. CDR3s include the opening cysteine and the closing phenylalanine or tryptophan. The D gene is left open where the match is weak. Clone size appears in some rows only: once, few, many, or a class for an expanded clone.

clone size | D gene | J gene | V gene | CDR3 protein | CDR3 DNA
. | TRBD1 | TRBJ1-1 | TRBV4-1 | CASSPRQGKYTEAFF | TGCGCCAGCAGCCCTCGACAGGGGAAATACACTGAAGCTTTCTTT
. | . | TRBJ2-7 | TRBV7-9 | CASSSVGSYEQYF | TGTGCCAGCAGCTCAGTTGGGTCCTACGAGCAGTACTTC
. | . | TRBJ2-7 | TRBV2 | CASTMTSGFFDEQYF | TGTGCCAGCACCATGACTAGTGGGTTCTTCGACGAGCAGTACTTC
once | . | TRBJ2-7 | TRBV15 | CATSMEGGSSYEQYF | TGTGCCACCAGCATGGAGGGGGGGAGCTCCTACGAGCAGTACTTC
few | . | TRBJ1-1 | TRBV29-1 | CSVLDSEAFF | TGCAGCGTTTTGGACAGTGAAGCTTTCTTT
. | . | TRBJ2-1 | TRBV4-1 | CASSHAGHGKRNEQFF | TGCGCCAGCAGCCATGCGGGACACGGTAAGCGCAATGAGCAGTTCTTC
. | . | TRBJ2-1 | TRBV14 | CASSLWETDSYNEQFF | TGTGCCAGCAGCCTGTGGGAGACAGACTCCTACAATGAGCAGTTCTTC
. | . | TRBJ2-2 | TRBV13 | CASSLVGELFF | TGTGCCAGCAGCTTAGTGGGGGAGCTGTTTTTT
. | . | TRBJ2-7 | TRBV28 | CASSLPRGRFDEQYF | TGTGCCAGCAGCCTCCCCCGGGGGCGGTTCGACGAGCAGTACTTC
once | TRBD2 | TRBJ2-3 | TRBV30 | CAWSVQRESTDTQYF | TGTGCCTGGAGTGTGCAGCGGGAGAGCACAGATACGCAGTATTTT